This TCR beta chain came from a study of Ad26.COV2.S vaccination and SARS-CoV-2 variants. The CDR3 length is 14 residues. Deletions cut 1 base from V and 1 base from J, with 7 bases between. CDR1 is SGHTA, CDR2 FQGNSA, per germline. TCRdb's copy holds only in-frame clones and misses some; the assay was immunoSEQ multiplex PCR. Among over 90,000 clones listed, less than 85% were seen once. The sequence derives from a human donor who had recovered from COVID-19. V usage is TRBV7-2 and J usage is TRBJ2-5; D remains unclear. Sequenced material: peripheral blood, taken after recovery from COVID-19. The CDR3 DNA follows: TGTGCCAGCAGCTTAGTAGTTAGCCAAGAGACCCAGTACTTC. It specifies CASSLVVSQETQYF.